The clone carrying this T cell receptor (beta chain) was seen at least ten times. It was with a sample-barcoded 5' primer and a J-beta primer mix that a second PCR of roughly 7 to 12 cycles was run. TCRdb itself ran the 5' RACE reads through MiXCR, one entry per CDR3 protein. The profile shows about 780,000 distinct CDR3 sequences, about half of them singletons. This sample is part of a study of blood T cells in healthy people across ages. CDR3 length: 13 amino acids. Between the trimmed V and J ends, which lost 5 bases and 0 bases, there was a span of 8 bases. From germline, CDR1 is SQVTM and CDR2 ANQGSEA.

The sample comprised blood. The sequence derives from an elderly man in good health. V and J are TRBV29-1 and TRBJ2-1; unclear D gene. CDR3 sequence reads: CSVKLSSYNEQFF. CDR3 DNA: TGCAGCGTTAAACTAAGCTCCTACAATGAGCAGTTCTTC.